Reported below is one T cell receptor beta chain. As yet, its antigen is unknown. Primers for the PCR totalled 60 Vbeta and 13 Jbeta. Clones were sequenced by immunoSEQ multiplex PCR, and TCRdb holds only the in-frame ones, with some missing. Of approximately 59,000 clones in the sample, less than 65% were seen once. V dropped 5 bases and J dropped 3; count of bases not matched to a gene: 7. The CDR3 is 14 residues long. In germline, CDR1 is SSHAT, CDR2 FNYEAQ (reference sequence). The data were taken from a study of cytomegalovirus exposure and HLA in healthy donors. Study-wide findings and caveats: Cytomegalovirus-associated TCR beta chains were listed, numbering some 150. Segments of the TCR beta V type were, in most cases, productive about 87% or about 30% of the time in an earlier analysis. In a later analysis, CMV-associated beta chains were mostly HLA-associated, it appeared.

This receptor was identified in a man younger than 45 in good health and CMV-seronegative. This chain joins TRBV7-7 and TRBJ2-7; 7 positions agree with TRBD1. Sequencing was carried out using PBMCs. In nucleotides, the CDR3 is TGTGCCAGCAGCGTTGACAGGGTTGGCTACGAGCAGTACTTC. As protein: CASSVDRVGYEQYF.